These 9 T cell receptor beta chains were sequenced from one sample in a study of cytomegalovirus exposure and HLA in healthy donors. The PCR had 60 Vbeta and 13 Jbeta primers. Sequenced by immunoSEQ multiplex PCR; TCRdb stores in-frame clones only, minus some. The sample yields over 95,000 clones, 75% to 80% seen once. Sequencing input: PBMCs. The receptor source for this set is a female donor in good health and CMV-seronegative.

This clone has a single count. J is TRBJ1-4 and V is TRBV23-1; TRBD1 might be the D (5 bases). TRBV23-1 is an ORF, and what it does is uncertain. This CDR3 is 15 amino acids long. V lost 2 bases and J 8 bases, leaving 15 bases between the germline ends. CDR3 DNA sequence: TGCGCCAGCAGTCAAACGTGGGGCAGGGCCGAAAAACTGTTTTTT. Its translation: CASSQTWGRAEKLFF.

V is TRBV19 and J is TRBJ2-7, with TRBD1 matching 8 bases. The V segment lost 8 bases and the J segment 3 bases; nucleotides outside the gene matches: 9. The germline CDR1 and CDR2 sequences are LNHDA and SQIVND (reference sequence). The CDR3 extends over 14 amino acids. The CDR3 sequence is CASSPGGAGYEQYF. CDR3 sequence (DNA): TGTGCCAGTTCCCCAGGGGGCGCGGGCTACGAGCAGTACTTC.

This clone turned up a few times. The V gene is TRBV19, the J gene TRBJ1-5; TRBD1 matches at 10 bases. The CDR3 runs 17 residues. Unmatched junction bases numbered 9, after V lost 2 bases and J lost 5 bases. Germline V lookup: CDR1 LNHDA, CDR2 SQIVND (reference sequence). CDR3 sequence (DNA): TGTGCCAGTAGTATAACTCGCTCCGGGACAGGGGATCAGCCCCAGCATTTT. Translated: CASSITRSGTGDQPQHF.

The CDR3 sequence: CASSKALLGGQTLYEQYF. In DNA form, the CDR3 reads TGTGCCAGCAGCAAAGCGCTTTTAGGCGGACAGACCCTCTACGAGCAGTACTTC. V and J are TRBV21-1 and TRBJ2-5; the DNA was not used to check the table's D call, TRBD1. The J call could be wrong; TRBJ2-7 is a better fit for the DNA end. TRBV21-1 is flagged as a pseudogene. The CDR3 is 18 amino acids.

Only a few counts were recorded for this clone. The chain recombines TRBV2 with TRBJ2-3; 7 bases agree with TRBD2. This CDR3 is 14 amino acids long. J lost 3 bases, V lost 7 bases, and 7 bases had no gene match. Germline CDR1 SNHLY, CDR2 FYNNEI. CDR3 residues: CASNLAGVTDTQYF. CDR3 coding DNA: TGTGCCAGCAATTTGGCGGGGGTGACAGATACGCAGTATTTT. The full variable domain, rest sourced from reference TRBV2 and TRBJ2-3, is EPEVTQTPSHQVTQMGQEVILRCVPISNHLYFYWYRQILGQKVEFLVSFYNNEISEKSEIFDDQFSVERPDGSNFTLKIRSTKLEDSAMYFCASNLAGVTDTQYFGPGTRLTVL.

The rearrangement links TRBV4-2 to TRBJ2-7, with 9 bases that match TRBD1. The germline gives CDR1 LGHNA, CDR2 YNFKEQ. The CDR3 consists of 15 residues. The ends lost 4 bases at V and 1 base at J; junction bases unmatched: 5. CDR3 in amino acids: CASSPSQGASYEQYF. Written as DNA, the CDR3 is TGTGCCAGCAGCCCTTCACAGGGGGCGTCCTACGAGCAGTACTTC.

J is TRBJ2-2 and V is TRBV30; 7 positions match TRBD1. Germline V gene lookup returns CDR1 GTSNPN and CDR2 SVGIG (reference sequence). The CDR3 sequence is 14 residues long. Trimming at V came to 5 bases and at J to 6 bases, leaving 9 bases not matched to a gene. The CDR3 DNA reads TGTGCCTGGGGAGACAGGGTGAGGGCCGGGGAGCTGTTTTTT. This gives the protein CAWGDRVRAGELFF.

The chain carries TRBV7-9 and TRBJ1-3, with 7 bases aligning to TRBD1. Germline V gene sequence: CDR1 SEHNR, CDR2 FQNEAQ (reference sequence). The CDR3 spans 16 residues. V trimming: 5 bases; J trimming: 2 bases; junction bases outside the gene matches: 9. The CDR3 reads CASSQTGLRTGNTIYF. Here the CDR3 DNA reads TGTGCCAGCAGCCAGACAGGGTTGAGGACTGGAAACACCATATATTTT.

The rearrangement links TRBV19 to TRBJ2-5; 9 bases align to TRBD1. The length of the CDR3 is 15 residues. Unmatched junction bases numbered 11, after V lost 7 bases and J lost 5 bases. From germline, CDR1 is LNHDA and CDR2 SQIVND (reference sequence). The DNA for the CDR3 is TGTGCCAGTACCCTTACAGGGGGCGGTTGGGAGACCCAGTACTTC. Translating gives CASTLTGGGWETQYF. Together with reference TRBV19 and TRBJ2-5, the CDR3 gives the full variable domain: DGGITQSPKYLFRKEGQNVTLSCEQNLNHDAMYWYRQDPGQGLRLIYYSQIVNDFQKGDIAEGYSVSREKKESFPLTVTSAQKNPTAFYLCASTLTGGGWETQYFGPGTRLLVL.